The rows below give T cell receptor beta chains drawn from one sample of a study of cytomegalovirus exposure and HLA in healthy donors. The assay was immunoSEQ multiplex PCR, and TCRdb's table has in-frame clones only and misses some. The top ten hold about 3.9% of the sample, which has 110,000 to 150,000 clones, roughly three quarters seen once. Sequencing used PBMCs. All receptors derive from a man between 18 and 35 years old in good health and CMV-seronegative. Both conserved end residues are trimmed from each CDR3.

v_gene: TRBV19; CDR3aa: ASSRRTGAYSNQPQH
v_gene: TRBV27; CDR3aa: ASSLSSRGWIT
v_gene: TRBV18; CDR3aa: ASSPTRNTEAF
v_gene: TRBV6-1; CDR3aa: ASSEFSGGGTDTQY
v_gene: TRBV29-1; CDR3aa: SVAGPDRGRGDPLNEKLF
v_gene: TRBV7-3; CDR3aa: ASRQDSSYNEQF
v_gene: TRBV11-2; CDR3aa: ASRQLGQGAAF
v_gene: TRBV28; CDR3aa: ASSLPRDFHNEQF
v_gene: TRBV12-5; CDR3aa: ASGLGRGSSYGYT
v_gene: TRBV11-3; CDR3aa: ASSFRDEQF
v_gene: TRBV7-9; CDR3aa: ASSLVAGFGEKLF
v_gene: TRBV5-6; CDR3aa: ASSSRGRTVQETQY
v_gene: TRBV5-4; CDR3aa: ASSFGLAAGDEQF
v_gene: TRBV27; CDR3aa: ASSYSGGAADTQY
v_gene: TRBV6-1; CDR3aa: ASSEAGGIRGRFNVRTQY
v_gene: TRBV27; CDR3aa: ASRGPDGTSGGDSYYEQY
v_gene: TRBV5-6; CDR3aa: ASSLQSVETQY